This T cell receptor beta chain is drawn from a study of T cells in Graves' hyperthyroidism and ophthalmopathy. General observations from the study: Most thyroid clonotypes expanded above 0.001 were also detected in blood. Ophthalmopathy and stable hyperthyroidism were separated by a 13 V-J model.

This clonotype was recorded at least ten times. Antigen specificity is unknown. TCR beta CDR3 region amplification was performed from RNA transcripts. HTBI primers were used for first-round RT-PCR of the TCR CDR3. TCRdb recomputed calls from the multiplex PCR reads with MiXCR, one row per CDR3 protein. The data show about 610,000 distinct CDR3 sequences, around 45% seen once. Stable Graves' hyperthyroidism denoted no ophthalmopathy progression over 18 months. Thyroid ultrasound and orbital computed tomography, with clinical symptoms and serum thyroxine and TRAb, informed diagnoses. The TCR originated in a woman under 30 with Graves' hyperthyroidism. The sequencing sample was made of peripheral blood or thyroid tissue (not recorded which).

The CDR3 sequence is CASSTNSGRAAYEQYF. The CDR3 coding sequence is TGTGCCAGTAGTACTAATAGCGGGAGGGCCGCCTACGAGCAGTACTTC. The chain carries TRBV19 and TRBJ2-7; 11 nucleotides align to TRBD2. J was trimmed by 2 bases and V by 4 bases; bases with no gene match: 7. The CDR3 contains 16 residues. Germline lookup yields CDR1 LNHDA and CDR2 SQIVND (reference sequence).